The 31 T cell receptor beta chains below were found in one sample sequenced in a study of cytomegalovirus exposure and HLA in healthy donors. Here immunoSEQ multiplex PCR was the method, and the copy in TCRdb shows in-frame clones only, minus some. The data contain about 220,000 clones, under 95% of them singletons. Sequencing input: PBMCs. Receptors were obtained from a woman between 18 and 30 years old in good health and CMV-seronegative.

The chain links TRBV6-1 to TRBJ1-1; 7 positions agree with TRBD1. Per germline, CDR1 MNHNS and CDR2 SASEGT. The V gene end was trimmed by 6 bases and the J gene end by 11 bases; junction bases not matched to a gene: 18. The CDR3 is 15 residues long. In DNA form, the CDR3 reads TGTGCCAGCAGCCTCAGGGAAGGGGGCGCAAAAAAGGCTTTCTTT. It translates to CASSLREGGAKKAFF.

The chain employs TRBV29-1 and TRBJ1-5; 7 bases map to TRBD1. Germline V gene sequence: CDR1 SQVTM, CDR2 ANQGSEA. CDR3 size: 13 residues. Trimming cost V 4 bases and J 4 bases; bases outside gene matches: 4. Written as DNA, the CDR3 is TGCAGCGTTGCGGGGACAGATAATCAGCCCCAGCATTTT. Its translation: CSVAGTDNQPQHF.

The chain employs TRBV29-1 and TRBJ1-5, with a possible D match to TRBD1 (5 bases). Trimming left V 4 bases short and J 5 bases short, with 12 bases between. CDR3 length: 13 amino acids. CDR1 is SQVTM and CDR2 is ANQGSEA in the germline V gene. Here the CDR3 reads CSVVWGIDQPQHF. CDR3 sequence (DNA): TGCAGCGTTGTGTGGGGCATAGATCAGCCCCAGCATTTT. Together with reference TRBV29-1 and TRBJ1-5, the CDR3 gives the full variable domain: SAVISQKPSRDICQRGTSLTIQCQVDSQVTMMFWYRQQPGQSLTLIATANQGSEATYESGFVIDKFPISRPNLTFSTLTVSNMSPEDSSIYLCSVVWGIDQPQHFGDGTRLSIL.

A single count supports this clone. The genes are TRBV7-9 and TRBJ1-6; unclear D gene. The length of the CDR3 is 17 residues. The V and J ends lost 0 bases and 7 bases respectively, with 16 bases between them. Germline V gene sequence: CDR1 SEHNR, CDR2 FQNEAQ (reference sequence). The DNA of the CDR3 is TGTGCCAGCAGCTTAGCGCTAGGTGGAGGCACCAATTCACCCCTCCACTTT. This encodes CASSLALGGGTNSPLHF.

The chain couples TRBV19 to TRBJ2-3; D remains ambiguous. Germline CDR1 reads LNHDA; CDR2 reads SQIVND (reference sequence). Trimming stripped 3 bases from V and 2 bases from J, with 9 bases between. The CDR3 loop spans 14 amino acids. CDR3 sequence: CASSMGQPTDTQYF. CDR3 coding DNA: TGTGCCAGTAGTATGGGCCAGCCCACAGATACGCAGTATTTT. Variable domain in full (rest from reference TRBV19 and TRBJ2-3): DGGITQSPKYLFRKEGQNVTLSCEQNLNHDAMYWYRQDPGQGLRLIYYSQIVNDFQKGDIAEGYSVSREKKESFPLTVTSAQKNPTAFYLCASSMGQPTDTQYFGPGTRLTVL.

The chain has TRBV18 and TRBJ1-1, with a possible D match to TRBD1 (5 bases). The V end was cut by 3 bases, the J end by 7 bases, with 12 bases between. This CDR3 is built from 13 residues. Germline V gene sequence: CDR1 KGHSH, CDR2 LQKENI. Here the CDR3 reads CASSPILGDEAFF. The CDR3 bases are TGTGCCAGCTCACCGATTTTAGGGGATGAAGCTTTCTTT.

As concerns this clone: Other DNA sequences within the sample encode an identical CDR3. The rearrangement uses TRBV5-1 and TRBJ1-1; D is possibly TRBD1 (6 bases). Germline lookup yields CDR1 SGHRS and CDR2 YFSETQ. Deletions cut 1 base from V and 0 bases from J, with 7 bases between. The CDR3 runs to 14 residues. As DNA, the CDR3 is TGCGCCAGCAGCTTGCAGGGGATGAACACTGAAGCTTTCTTT. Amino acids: CASSLQGMNTEAFF. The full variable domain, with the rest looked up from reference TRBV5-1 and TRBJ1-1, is KAGVTQTPRYLIKTRGQQVTLSCSPISGHRSVSWYQQTPGQGLQFLFEYFSETQRNKGNFPGRFSGRQFSNSRSEMNVSTLELGDSALYLCASSLQGMNTEAFFGQGTRLTVV.

The CDR3 here is CASSGTGGLNTEAFF. The CDR3 bases are TGTGCCAGCAGTGGGACAGGGGGCTTGAACACTGAAGCTTTCTTT. The chain uses TRBV2 and TRBJ1-1, with 11 bases identical to TRBD1. This CDR3 spans 15 amino acids. Germline V gene sequence: CDR1 SNHLY, CDR2 FYNNEI. Trimming took 4 bases from V and 0 from J; bases not matched to a gene: 1.

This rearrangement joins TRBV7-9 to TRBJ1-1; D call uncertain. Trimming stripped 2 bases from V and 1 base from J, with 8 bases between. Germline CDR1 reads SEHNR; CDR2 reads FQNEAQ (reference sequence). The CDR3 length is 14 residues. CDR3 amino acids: CASSLPRRNTEAFF. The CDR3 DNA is TGTGCCAGCAGCTTACCAAGGAGGAACACTGAAGCTTTCTTT.

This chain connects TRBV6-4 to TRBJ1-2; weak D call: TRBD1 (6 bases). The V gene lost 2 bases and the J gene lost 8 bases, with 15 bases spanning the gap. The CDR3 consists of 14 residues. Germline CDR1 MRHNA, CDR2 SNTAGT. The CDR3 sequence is CASSDLTGFGGYTF. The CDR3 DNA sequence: TGTGCCAGCAGTGACCTAACAGGGTTCGGAGGCTACACCTTC.

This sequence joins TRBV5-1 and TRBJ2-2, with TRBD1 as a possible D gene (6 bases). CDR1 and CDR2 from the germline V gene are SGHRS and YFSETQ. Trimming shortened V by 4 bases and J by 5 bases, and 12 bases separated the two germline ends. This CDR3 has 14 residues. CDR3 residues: CASSLRTVTGELFF. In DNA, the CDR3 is TGCGCCAGCAGCCTGCGGACAGTTACCGGGGAGCTGTTTTTT.

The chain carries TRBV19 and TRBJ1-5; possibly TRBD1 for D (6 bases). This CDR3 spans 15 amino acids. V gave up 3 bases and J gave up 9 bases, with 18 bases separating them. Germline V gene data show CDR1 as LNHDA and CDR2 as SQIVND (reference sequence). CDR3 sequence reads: CASSIGGGGKGPQHF. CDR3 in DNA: TGTGCCAGTAGTATTGGGGGAGGGGGGAAAGGGCCCCAGCATTTT.

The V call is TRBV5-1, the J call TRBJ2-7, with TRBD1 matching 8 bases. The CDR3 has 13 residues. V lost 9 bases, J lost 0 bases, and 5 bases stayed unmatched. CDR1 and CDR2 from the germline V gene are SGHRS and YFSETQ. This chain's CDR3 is CATRQGSSYEQYF. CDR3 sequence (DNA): TGCGCCACGCGACAGGGGAGCTCCTACGAGCAGTACTTC.

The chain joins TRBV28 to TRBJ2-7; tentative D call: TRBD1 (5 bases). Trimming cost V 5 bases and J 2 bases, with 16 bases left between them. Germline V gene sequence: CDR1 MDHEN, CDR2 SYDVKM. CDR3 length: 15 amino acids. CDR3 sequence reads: CASSGPTAWTYEQYF. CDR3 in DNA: TGTGCCAGCAGTGGTCCGACAGCGTGGACCTACGAGCAGTACTTC.

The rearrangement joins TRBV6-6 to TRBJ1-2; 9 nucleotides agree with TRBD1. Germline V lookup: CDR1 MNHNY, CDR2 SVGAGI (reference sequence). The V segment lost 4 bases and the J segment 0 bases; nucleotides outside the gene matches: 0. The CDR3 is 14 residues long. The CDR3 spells CASSWTGANYGYTF. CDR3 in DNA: TGTGCCAGCAGTTGGACAGGGGCTAACTATGGCTACACCTTC.

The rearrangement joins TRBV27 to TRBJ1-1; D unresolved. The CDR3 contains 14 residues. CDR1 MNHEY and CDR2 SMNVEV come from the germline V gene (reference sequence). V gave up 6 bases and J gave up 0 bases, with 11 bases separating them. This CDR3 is CASRSGFMNTEAFF. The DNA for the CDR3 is TGTGCCAGCAGGAGCGGTTTTATGAACACTGAAGCTTTCTTT.

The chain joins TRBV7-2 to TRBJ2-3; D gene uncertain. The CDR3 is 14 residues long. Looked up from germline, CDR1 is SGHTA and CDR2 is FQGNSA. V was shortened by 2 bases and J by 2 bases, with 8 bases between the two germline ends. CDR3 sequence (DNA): TGTGCCAGCAGCTTACGAGGCCTCACAGATACGCAGTATTTT. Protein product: CASSLRGLTDTQYF.

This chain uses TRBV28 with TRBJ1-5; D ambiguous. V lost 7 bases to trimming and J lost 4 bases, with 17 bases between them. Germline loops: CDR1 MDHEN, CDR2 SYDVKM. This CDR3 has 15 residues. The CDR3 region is CASTFPRGGNQPQHF. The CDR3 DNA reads TGTGCCAGCACCTTCCCGCGGGGAGGGAATCAGCCCCAGCATTTT.

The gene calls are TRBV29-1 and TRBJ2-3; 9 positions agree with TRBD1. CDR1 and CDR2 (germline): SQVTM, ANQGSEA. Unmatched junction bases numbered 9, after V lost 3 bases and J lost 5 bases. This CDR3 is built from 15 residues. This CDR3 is CSVEETGGIRDTQYF. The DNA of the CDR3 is TGCAGCGTTGAGGAGACAGGGGGGATAAGAGATACGCAGTATTTT.

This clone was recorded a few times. The CDR3: CASSVTRTGSGNTIYF. CDR3 in DNA: TGTGCCAGCAGTGTTACTCGGACAGGCTCTGGAAACACCATATATTTT. The V gene is TRBV2, the J gene TRBJ1-3, with 7 positions matching TRBD1. After removal of 4 bases from V and 0 bases from J, the junction contained 6 bases not matched to a gene. Per the germline V gene, CDR1 is SNHLY and CDR2 is FYNNEI. The CDR3 has 16 residues. Looking up the rest from reference TRBV2 and TRBJ1-3 gives the full variable domain: EPEVTQTPSHQVTQMGQEVILRCVPISNHLYFYWYRQILGQKVEFLVSFYNNEISEKSEIFDDQFSVERPDGSNFTLKIRSTKLEDSAMYFCASSVTRTGSGNTIYFGEGSWLTVV.

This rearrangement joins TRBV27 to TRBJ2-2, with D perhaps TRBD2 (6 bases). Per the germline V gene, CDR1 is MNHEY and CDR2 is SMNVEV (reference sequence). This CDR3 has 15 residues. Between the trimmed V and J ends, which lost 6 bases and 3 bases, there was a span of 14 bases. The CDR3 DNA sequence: TGTGCCAGCAGCCGGGACTCAGGATACACCGGGGAGCTGTTTTTT. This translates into CASSRDSGYTGELFF.

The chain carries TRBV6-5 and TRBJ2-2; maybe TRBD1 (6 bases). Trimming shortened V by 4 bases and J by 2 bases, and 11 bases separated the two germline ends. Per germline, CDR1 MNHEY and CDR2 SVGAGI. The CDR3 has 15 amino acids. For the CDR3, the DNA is TGTGCCAGCAGTTGGACAGCCACCAACACCGGGGAGCTGTTTTTT. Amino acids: CASSWTATNTGELFF.

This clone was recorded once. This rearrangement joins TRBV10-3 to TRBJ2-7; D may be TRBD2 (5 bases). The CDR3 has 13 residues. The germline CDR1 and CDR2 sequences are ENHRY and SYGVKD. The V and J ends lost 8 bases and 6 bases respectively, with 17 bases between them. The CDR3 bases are TGTGCCATCGGACGGGGAGCAGGCATCGAGCAGTACTTC. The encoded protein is CAIGRGAGIEQYF.

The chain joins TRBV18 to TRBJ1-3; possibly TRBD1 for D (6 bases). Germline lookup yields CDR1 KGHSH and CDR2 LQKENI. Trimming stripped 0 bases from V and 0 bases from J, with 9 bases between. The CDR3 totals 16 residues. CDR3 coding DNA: TGTGCCAGCTCACCACCGGGACACAACTCTGGAAACACCATATATTTT. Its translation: CASSPPGHNSGNTIYF. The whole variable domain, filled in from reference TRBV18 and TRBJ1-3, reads NAGVMQNPRHLVRRRGQEARLRCSPMKGHSHVYWYRQLPEEGLKFMVYLQKENIIDESGMPKERFSAEFPKEGPSILRIQQVVRGDSAAYFCASSPPGHNSGNTIYFGEGSWLTVV.

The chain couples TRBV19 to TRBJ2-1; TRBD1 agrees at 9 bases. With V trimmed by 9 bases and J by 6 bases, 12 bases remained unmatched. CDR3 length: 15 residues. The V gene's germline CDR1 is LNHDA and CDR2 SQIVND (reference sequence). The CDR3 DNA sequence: TGTGCCAGCTCGCAACAGGGGGCTTTGGGCAATGAGCAGTTCTTC. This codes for CASSQQGALGNEQFF.

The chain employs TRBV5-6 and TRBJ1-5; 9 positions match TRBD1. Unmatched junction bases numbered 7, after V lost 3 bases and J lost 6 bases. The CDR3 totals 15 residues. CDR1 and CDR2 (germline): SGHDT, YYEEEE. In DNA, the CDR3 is TGTGCCAGCAGCTCGGGGACAGGGTCCCCTCAGCCCCAGCATTTT. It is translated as CASSSGTGSPQPQHF.

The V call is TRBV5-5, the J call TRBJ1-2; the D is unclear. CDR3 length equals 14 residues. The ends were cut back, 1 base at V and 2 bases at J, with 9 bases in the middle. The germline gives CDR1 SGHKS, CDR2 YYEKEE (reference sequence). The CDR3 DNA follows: TGTGCCAGCAGCTTGCTTGGCCCCAACTATGGCTACACCTTC. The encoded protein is CASSLLGPNYGYTF.

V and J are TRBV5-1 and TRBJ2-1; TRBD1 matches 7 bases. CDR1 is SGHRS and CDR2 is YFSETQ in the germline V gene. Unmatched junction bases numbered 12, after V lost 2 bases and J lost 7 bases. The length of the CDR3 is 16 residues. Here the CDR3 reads CASSFPGQQLGNEQFF. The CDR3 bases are TGCGCCAGCAGCTTCCCGGGACAGCAATTGGGAAATGAGCAGTTCTTC.

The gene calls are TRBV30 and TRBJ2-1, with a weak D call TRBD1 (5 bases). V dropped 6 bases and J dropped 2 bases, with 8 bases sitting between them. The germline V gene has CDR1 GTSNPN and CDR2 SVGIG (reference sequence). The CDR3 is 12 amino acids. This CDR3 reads CACVGAYNEQFF. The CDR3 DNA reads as TGTGCCTGTGTAGGGGCCTACAATGAGCAGTTCTTC.

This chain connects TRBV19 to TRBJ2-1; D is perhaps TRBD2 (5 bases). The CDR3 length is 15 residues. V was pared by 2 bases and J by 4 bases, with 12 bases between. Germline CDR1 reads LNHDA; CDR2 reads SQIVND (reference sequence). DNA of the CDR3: TGTGCCAGTAGTATATCCCAGCGGAGATACAATGAGCAGTTCTTC. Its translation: CASSISQRRYNEQFF. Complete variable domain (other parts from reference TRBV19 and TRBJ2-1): DGGITQSPKYLFRKEGQNVTLSCEQNLNHDAMYWYRQDPGQGLRLIYYSQIVNDFQKGDIAEGYSVSREKKESFPLTVTSAQKNPTAFYLCASSISQRRYNEQFFGPGTRLTVL.

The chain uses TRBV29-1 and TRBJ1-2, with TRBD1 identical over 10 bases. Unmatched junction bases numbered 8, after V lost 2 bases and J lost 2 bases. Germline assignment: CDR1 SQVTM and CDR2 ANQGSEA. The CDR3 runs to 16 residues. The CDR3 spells CSVERVTGGSNYGYTF. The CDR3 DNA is TGCAGCGTTGAAAGGGTGACAGGGGGCTCGAACTATGGCTACACCTTC.